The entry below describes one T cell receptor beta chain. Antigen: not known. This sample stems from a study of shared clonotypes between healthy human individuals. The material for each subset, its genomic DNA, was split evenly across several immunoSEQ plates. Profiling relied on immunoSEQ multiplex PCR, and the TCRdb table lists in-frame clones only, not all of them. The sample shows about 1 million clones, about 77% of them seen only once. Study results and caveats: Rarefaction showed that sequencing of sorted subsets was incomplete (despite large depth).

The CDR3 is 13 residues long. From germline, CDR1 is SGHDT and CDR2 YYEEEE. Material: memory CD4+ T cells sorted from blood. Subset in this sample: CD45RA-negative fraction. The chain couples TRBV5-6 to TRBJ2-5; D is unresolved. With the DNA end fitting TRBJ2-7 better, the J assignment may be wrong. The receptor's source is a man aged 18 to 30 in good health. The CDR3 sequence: CASRFKGAYEQYF. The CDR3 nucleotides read TGTGCCAGCAGGTTCAAGGGCGCCTACGAGCAGTACTTC.